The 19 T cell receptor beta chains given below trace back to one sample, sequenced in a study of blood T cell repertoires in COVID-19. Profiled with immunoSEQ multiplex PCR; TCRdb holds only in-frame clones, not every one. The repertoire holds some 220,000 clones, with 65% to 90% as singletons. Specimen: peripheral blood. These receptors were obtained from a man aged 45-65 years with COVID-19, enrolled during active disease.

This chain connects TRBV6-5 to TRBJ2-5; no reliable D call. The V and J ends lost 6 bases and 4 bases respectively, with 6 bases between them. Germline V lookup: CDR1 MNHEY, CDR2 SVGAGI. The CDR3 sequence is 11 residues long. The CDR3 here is CASRSGETQYF. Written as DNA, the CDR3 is TGTGCCAGCAGGTCAGGAGAGACCCAGTACTTC.

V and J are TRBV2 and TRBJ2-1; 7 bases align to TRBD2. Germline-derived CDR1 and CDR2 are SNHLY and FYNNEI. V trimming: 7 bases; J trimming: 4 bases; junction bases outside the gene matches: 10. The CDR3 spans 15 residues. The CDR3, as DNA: TGTGCCAGCACTCAAGAGGGCGGGGGTTACAATGAGCAGTTCTTC. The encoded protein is CASTQEGGGYNEQFF.

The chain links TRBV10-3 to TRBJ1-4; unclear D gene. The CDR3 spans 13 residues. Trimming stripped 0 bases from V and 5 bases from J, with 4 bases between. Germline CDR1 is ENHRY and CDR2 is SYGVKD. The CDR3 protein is CAISESPNEKLFF. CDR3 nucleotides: TGTGCCATCAGTGAGTCTCCAAATGAAAAACTGTTTTTT.

CDR3 nucleotide sequence: TGTGCCAGCAGTTGGGGGGACAGGAACACTGAAGCTTTCTTT. This encodes CASSWGDRNTEAFF. The chain recombines TRBV6-5 with TRBJ1-1; 7 nucleotides align to TRBD1. The V segment lost 4 bases and the J segment 1 base; nucleotides outside the gene matches: 3. The CDR3 is 14 residues long. CDR1 is MNHEY, CDR2 SVGAGI, per germline.

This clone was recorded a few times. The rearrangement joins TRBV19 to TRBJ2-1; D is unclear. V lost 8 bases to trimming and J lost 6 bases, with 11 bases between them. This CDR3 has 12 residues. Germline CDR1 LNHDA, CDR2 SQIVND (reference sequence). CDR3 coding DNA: TGTGCCAGTTCACCCAGATCCAATGAGCAGTTCTTC. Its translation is CASSPRSNEQFF. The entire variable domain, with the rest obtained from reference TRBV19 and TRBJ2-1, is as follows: DGGITQSPKYLFRKEGQNVTLSCEQNLNHDAMYWYRQDPGQGLRLIYYSQIVNDFQKGDIAEGYSVSREKKESFPLTVTSAQKNPTAFYLCASSPRSNEQFFGPGTRLTVL.

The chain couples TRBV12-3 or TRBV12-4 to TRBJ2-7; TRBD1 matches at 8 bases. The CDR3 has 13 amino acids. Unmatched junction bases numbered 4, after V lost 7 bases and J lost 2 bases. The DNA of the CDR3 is TGTGCCAGCACACGGACAGGGACCTACGAGCAGTACTTC. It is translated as CASTRTGTYEQYF.

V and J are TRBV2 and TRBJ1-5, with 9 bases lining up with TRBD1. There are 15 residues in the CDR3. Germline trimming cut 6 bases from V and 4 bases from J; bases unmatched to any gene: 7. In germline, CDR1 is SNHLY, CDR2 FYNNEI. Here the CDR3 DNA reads TGTGCCAGCAGCCAACAGGGGGCAGGGAATCAGCCCCAGCATTTT. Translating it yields CASSQQGAGNQPQHF.

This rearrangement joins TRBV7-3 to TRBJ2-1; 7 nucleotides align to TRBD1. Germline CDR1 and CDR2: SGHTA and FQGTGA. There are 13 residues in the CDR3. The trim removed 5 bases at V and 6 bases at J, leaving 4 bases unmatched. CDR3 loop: CASSLRQGNEQFF. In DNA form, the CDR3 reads TGTGCCAGCAGCCTCCGACAGGGCAATGAGCAGTTCTTC.

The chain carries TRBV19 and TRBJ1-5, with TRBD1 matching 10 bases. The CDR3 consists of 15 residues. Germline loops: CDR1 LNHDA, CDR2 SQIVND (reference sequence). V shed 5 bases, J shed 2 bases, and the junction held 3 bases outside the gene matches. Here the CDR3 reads CASSFGTGGNQPQHF. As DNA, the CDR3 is TGTGCCAGTAGTTTCGGGACAGGGGGCAATCAGCCCCAGCATTTT.

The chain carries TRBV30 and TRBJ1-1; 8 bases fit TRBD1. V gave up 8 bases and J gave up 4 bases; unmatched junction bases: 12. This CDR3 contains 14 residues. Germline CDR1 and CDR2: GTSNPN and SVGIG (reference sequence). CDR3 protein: CAVKQGGLPTEAFF. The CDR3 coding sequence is TGTGCCGTAAAACAGGGGGGTTTGCCCACTGAAGCTTTCTTT.

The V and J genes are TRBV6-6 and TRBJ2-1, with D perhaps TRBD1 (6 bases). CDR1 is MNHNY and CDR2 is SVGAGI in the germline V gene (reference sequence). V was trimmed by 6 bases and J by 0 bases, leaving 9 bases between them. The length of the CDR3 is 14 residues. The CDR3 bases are TGTGCCAGCAGACAGACAGGCTCCTACAATGAGCAGTTCTTC. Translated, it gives CASRQTGSYNEQFF.

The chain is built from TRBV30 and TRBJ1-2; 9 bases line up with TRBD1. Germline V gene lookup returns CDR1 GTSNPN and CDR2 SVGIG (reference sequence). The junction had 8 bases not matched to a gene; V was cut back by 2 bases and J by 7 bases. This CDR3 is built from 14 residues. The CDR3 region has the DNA TGTGCCTGGAGTCGAGGGGGACAGGGTCCTGGCTACACCTTC. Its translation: CAWSRGGQGPGYTF.

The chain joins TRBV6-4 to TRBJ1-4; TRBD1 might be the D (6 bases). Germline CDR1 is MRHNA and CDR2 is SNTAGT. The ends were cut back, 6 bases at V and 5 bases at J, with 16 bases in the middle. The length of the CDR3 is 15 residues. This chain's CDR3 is CASSATGQLNEKLFF. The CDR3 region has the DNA TGTGCCAGCAGCGCGACTGGACAGTTAAATGAAAAACTGTTTTTT.

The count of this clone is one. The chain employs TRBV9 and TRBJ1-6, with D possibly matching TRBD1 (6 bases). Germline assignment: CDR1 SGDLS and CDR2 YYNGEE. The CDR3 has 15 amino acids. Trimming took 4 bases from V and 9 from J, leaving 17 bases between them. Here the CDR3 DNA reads TGTGCCAGCAGCCCTCCTGGGCGCAGGGGTTCACCCCTCCACTTT. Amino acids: CASSPPGRRGSPLHF.

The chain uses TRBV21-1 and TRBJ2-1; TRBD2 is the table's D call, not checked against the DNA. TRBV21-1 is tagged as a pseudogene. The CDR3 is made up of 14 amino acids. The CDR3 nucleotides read TGTGCCAGCAGCAAAGAACGGGACTTGAATGAGCAGTTCTTC. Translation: CASSKERDLNEQFF.

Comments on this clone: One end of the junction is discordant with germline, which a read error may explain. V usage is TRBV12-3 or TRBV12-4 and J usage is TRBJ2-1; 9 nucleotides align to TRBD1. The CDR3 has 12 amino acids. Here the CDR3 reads CASSLGQGHRIF. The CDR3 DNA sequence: TGTGCCAGCAGTTTGGGACAGGGTCATAGGATCTTC.

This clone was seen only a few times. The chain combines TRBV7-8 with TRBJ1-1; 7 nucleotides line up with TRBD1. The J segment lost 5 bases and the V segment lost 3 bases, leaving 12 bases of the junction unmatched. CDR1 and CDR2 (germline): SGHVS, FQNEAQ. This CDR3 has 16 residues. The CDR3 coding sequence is TGTGCCAGCAGCTTCGATATGACAGGGCTACGGACTGAAGCTTTCTTT. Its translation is CASSFDMTGLRTEAFF.

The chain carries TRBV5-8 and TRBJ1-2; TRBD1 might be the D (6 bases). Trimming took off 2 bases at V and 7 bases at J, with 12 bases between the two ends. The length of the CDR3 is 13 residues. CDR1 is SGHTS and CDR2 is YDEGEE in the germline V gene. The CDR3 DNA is TGTGCCAGCAGCTTACCACAGGGCTTTGGCTACACCTTC. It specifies CASSLPQGFGYTF.

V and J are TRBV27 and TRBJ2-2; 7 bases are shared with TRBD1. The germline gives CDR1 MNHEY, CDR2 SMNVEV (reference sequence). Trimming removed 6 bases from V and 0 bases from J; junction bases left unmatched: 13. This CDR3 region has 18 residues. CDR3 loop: CASSKEPQGPTNTGELFF. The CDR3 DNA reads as TGTGCCAGCAGCAAAGAACCACAGGGGCCTACGAACACCGGGGAGCTGTTTTTT.